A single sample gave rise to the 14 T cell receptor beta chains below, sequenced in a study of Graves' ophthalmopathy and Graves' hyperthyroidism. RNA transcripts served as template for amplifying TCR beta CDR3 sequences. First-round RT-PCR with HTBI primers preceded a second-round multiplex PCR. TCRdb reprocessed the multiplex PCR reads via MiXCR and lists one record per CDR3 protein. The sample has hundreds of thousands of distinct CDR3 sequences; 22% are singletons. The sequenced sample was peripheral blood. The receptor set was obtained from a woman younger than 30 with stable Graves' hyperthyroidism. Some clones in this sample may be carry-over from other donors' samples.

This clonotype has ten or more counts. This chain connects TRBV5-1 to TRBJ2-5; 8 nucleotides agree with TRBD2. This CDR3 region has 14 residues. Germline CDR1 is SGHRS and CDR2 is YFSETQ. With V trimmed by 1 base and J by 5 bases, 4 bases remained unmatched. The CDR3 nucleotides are TGCGCCAGCAGCTTGAGCGGGAGTGGGGAGACCCAGTACTTC. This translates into CASSLSGSGETQYF.

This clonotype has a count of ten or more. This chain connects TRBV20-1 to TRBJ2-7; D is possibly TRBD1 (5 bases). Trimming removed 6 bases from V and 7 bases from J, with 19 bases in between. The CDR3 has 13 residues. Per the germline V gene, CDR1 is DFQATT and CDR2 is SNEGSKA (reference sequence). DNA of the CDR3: TGCAGTGCGCTGGGGCACCCCTTTGATGAGCAGTACTTC. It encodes CSALGHPFDEQYF.

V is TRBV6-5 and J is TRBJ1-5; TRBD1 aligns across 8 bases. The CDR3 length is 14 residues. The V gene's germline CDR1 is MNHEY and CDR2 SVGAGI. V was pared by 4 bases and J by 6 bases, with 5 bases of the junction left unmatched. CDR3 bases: TGTGCCAGCAGTTCCGGCAGGGGGCTTCAGCCCCAGCATTTT. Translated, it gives CASSSGRGLQPQHF.

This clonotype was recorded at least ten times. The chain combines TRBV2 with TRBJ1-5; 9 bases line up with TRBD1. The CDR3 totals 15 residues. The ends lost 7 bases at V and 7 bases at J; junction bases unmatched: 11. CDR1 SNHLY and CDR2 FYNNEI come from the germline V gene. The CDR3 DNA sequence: TGTGCCAGCATGCGGAGTGACAGGGGGTGGCAGCCCCAGCATTTT. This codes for CASMRSDRGWQPQHF.

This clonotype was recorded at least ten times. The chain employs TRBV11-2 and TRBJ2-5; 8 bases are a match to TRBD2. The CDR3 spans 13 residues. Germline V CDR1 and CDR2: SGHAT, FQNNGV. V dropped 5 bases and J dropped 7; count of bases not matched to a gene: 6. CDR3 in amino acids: CASSPGLAGTQYF. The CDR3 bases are TGTGCCAGCAGCCCCGGACTAGCTGGGACCCAGTACTTC.

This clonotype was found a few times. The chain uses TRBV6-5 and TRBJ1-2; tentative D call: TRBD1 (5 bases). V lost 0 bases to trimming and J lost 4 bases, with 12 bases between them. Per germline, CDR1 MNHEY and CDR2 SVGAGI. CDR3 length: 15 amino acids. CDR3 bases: TGTGCCAGCAGTTACTCTCGAGAGGGACCCTATGGCTACACCTTC. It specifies CASSYSREGPYGYTF.

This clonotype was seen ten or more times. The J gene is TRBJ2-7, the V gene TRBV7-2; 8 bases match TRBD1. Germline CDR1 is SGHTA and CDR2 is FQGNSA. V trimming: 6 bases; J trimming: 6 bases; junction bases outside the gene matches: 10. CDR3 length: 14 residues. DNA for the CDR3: TGTGCCAGCAGGCGTGGACAGGGTGTGGGCGAGCAGTACTTC. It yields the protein CASRRGQGVGEQYF.

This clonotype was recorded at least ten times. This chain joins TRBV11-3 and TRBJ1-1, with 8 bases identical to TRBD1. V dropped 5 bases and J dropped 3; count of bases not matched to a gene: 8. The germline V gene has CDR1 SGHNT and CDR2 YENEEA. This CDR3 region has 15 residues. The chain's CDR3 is CASSTDRGGHTEAFF. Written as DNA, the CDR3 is TGTGCCAGCAGCACCGACAGGGGCGGTCACACTGAAGCTTTCTTT.

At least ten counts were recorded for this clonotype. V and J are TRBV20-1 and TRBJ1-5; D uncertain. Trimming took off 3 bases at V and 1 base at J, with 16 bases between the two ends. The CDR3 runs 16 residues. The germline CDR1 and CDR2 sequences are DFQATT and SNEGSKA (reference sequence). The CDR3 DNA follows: TGCAGTGCTAGGGGTCTAGAAGAGGAGAGCAATCAGCCCCAGCATTTT. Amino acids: CSARGLEEESNQPQHF.

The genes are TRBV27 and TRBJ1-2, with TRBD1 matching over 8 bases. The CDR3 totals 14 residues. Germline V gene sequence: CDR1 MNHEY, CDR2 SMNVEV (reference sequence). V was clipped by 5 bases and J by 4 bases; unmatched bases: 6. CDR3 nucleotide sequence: TGTGCCAGCAGTGAACAGGGGGGTAGCTATGGCTACACCTTC. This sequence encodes CASSEQGGSYGYTF.

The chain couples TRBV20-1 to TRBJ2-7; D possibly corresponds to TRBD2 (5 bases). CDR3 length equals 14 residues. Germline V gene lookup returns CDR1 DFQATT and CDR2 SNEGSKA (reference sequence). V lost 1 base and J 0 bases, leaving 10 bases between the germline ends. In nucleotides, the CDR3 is TGCAGTGCTAGAGTGACTGGGAGCTCCTACGAGCAGTACTTC. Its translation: CSARVTGSSYEQYF.

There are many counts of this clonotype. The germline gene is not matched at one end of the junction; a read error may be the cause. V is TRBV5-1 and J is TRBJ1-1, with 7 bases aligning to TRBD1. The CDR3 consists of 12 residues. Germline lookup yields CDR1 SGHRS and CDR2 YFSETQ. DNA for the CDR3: TGTGCCAGCAGTCCCGGGACAGTTGAAGCTTTCTTT. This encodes CASSPGTVEAFF. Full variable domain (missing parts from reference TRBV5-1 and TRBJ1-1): KAGVTQTPRYLIKTRGQQVTLSCSPISGHRSVSWYQQTPGQGLQFLFEYFSETQRNKGNFPGRFSGRQFSNSRSEMNVSTLELGDSALYLCASSPGTVEAFFGQGTRLTVV.

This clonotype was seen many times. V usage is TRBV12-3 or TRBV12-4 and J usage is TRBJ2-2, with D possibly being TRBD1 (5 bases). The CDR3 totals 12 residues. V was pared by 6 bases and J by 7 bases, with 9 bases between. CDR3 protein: CASRTDNGELFF. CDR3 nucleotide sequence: TGTGCCAGCAGGACAGATAACGGGGAGCTGTTTTTT.

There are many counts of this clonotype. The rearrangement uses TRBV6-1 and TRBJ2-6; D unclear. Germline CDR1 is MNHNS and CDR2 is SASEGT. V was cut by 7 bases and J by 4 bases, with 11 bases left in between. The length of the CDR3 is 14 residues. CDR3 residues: CASTRARGANVLTF. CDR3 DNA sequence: TGTGCCAGCACCCGGGCACGGGGGGCCAACGTCCTGACTTTC.